What follows are 27 T cell receptor beta chains derived from one specimen sequenced in a study of chemoradiotherapy in HPV16-positive cancers. Sequencing used immunoSEQ multiplex PCR; TCRdb keeps in-frame clones, though not all of them. The sample lists tens of thousands of clones; around 77% were seen once. The sample here was blood, taken from a patient who underwent chemoradiotherapy. The source is a human donor with HPV-associated anogenital cancer.

This clone was counted a single time. The genes are TRBV19 and TRBJ1-4, with 9 positions matching TRBD1. Germline CDR1 reads LNHDA; CDR2 reads SQIVND (reference sequence). This CDR3 spans 17 amino acids. V shed 3 bases and J 4 bases; nucleotides not matched to a gene: 9. CDR3 bases: TGTGCCAGTAGTATGACGGTCGGACAGGGGAGTAATGAAAAACTGTTTTTT. Protein product: CASSMTVGQGSNEKLFF.

The rearrangement links TRBV6-5 to TRBJ2-2, with a weak D call TRBD2 (6 bases). Germline CDR1 MNHEY, CDR2 SVGAGI. This CDR3 is 13 amino acids long. V dropped 6 bases and J dropped 4 bases, with 9 bases sitting between them. The CDR3 is CASSRRGTGELFF. The CDR3 DNA follows: TGTGCCAGCAGCCGGCGGGGCACCGGGGAGCTGTTTTTT.

This chain joins TRBV7-2 and TRBJ1-2; D might be TRBD1 (5 bases). Germline-derived CDR1 and CDR2 are SGHTA and FQGNSA. V shed 1 base and J shed 8 bases, with 11 bases lying between them. The CDR3 runs 13 residues. Written as DNA, the CDR3 is TGTGCCAGCAGCTTAGAAGGGGAGGGGGGCTACACCTTC. Its translation: CASSLEGEGGYTF.

The CDR3 here is CSVDGYTF. For the CDR3, the DNA is TGCAGCGTCGACGGCTACACCTTC. The rearrangement links TRBV29-1 to TRBJ1-2; D is undetermined. Deletions cut 6 bases from V and 8 bases from J, with 4 bases between. The CDR3 has 8 amino acids. Germline V CDR1 and CDR2: SQVTM, ANQGSEA.

The chain links TRBV7-2 to TRBJ1-5; D gene uncertain. V gave up 1 base and J gave up 3 bases, with 4 bases separating them. Germline CDR1 and CDR2: SGHTA and FQGNSA. The CDR3 totals 13 residues. The CDR3 sequence is CASSLEANQPQHF. The CDR3, as DNA: TGTGCCAGCAGCTTAGAGGCCAATCAGCCCCAGCATTTT.

The V and J genes are TRBV5-1 and TRBJ2-7; D gene ambiguous. Trimming stripped 2 bases from V and 4 bases from J, with 7 bases between. Germline CDR1 SGHRS, CDR2 YFSETQ. This CDR3 contains 12 residues. For the CDR3, the DNA is TGCGCCAGCAGCTTTTCCCCATACGAGCAGTACTTC. This encodes CASSFSPYEQYF.

CDR3 loop: CASSLKGHQETQYF. The CDR3 DNA sequence: TGTGCCAGCAGCCTCAAGGGACATCAAGAGACCCAGTACTTC. This chain joins TRBV11-3 and TRBJ2-5; possible D gene TRBD1, 6 bases. CDR3 length: 14 amino acids. Germline V gene sequence: CDR1 SGHNT, CDR2 YENEEA. The ends were cut back, 5 bases at V and 2 bases at J, with 12 bases in the middle.

In nucleotides, the CDR3 is TGTGCCATCCGCCGGGGGGCGGACACCGGGGAGCTGTTTTTT. Amino acids: CAIRRGADTGELFF. The chain joins TRBV10-3 to TRBJ2-2, with D maybe TRBD2 (7 bases). The V and J ends lost 8 bases and 3 bases respectively, with 13 bases between them. CDR1 and CDR2 from the germline V gene are ENHRY and SYGVKD. The length of the CDR3 is 14 residues.

V usage is TRBV7-2 and J usage is TRBJ1-1; D is uncertain. The CDR3 length is 13 residues. V was trimmed by 5 bases and J by 5 bases, leaving 12 bases between them. Germline lookup yields CDR1 SGHTA and CDR2 FQGNSA. CDR3 DNA sequence: TGTGCCAGCAGCCAACGGCCCGGGACTGAAGCTTTCTTT. As protein: CASSQRPGTEAFF. Filled out from reference TRBV7-2 and TRBJ1-1, the complete variable domain reads GAGVSQSPSNKVTEKGKDVELRCDPISGHTALYWYRQSLGQGLEFLIYFQGNSAPDKSGLPSDRFSAERTGGSVSTLTIQRTQQEDSAVYLCASSQRPGTEAFFGQGTRLTVV.

The chain links TRBV5-6 to TRBJ1-3; 8 bases align to TRBD1. The CDR3 runs 14 residues. Germline trimming cut 4 bases from V and 7 bases from J; bases unmatched to any gene: 7. The germline CDR1 and CDR2 sequences are SGHDT and YYEEEE. The CDR3: CASSGTTGANTIYF. In DNA form, the CDR3 reads TGTGCCAGCAGCGGAACGACAGGGGCGAACACCATATATTTT.

This chain uses TRBV30 with TRBJ1-2; D is possibly TRBD1 (5 bases). Deletions cut 3 bases from V and 8 bases from J, with 13 bases between. Looked up from germline, CDR1 is GTSNPN and CDR2 is SVGIG (reference sequence). The CDR3 is 12 residues long. CDR3 protein: CAWSEGLAGYTF. The DNA for the CDR3 is TGTGCCTGGAGCGAGGGACTCGCGGGCTACACCTTC. The full variable domain, its missing parts supplied by reference TRBV30 and TRBJ1-2, is SQTIHQWPATLVQPVGSPLSLECTVEGTSNPNLYWYRQAAGRGLQLLFYSVGIGQISSEVPQNLSASRPQDRQFILSSKKLLLSDSGFYLCAWSEGLAGYTFGSGTRLTVV.

This chain links TRBV18 with TRBJ1-1; D is uncertain. CDR1 and CDR2 (germline): KGHSH, LQKENI. The CDR3 contains 14 residues. V was pared by 3 bases and J by 4 bases, with 12 bases between. CDR3 DNA sequence: TGTGCCAGCTCACCGAACGGGGTGGGCACTGAAGCTTTCTTT. Its protein product is CASSPNGVGTEAFF.

The genes are TRBV2 and TRBJ1-2; TRBD1 agrees at 8 bases. Germline assignment: CDR1 SNHLY and CDR2 FYNNEI. This CDR3 has 16 amino acids. V lost 4 bases and J lost 7; bases outside the gene matches: 14. The CDR3 coding sequence is TGTGCCAGCAGTGCCGGGACAGGAATAGACCTACGTGGCTACACCTTC. It encodes CASSAGTGIDLRGYTF.

The chain links TRBV7-2 to TRBJ2-2; 8 bases line up with TRBD2. V shed 5 bases and J 3 bases; nucleotides not matched to a gene: 2. CDR3 length: 14 residues. Germline V CDR1 and CDR2: SGHTA, FQGNSA. The CDR3 DNA is TGTGCCAGCAGCCGGGGGGGTTACACCGGGGAGCTGTTTTTT. Its translation: CASSRGGYTGELFF. The whole variable domain, filled in from reference TRBV7-2 and TRBJ2-2, reads GAGVSQSPSNKVTEKGKDVELRCDPISGHTALYWYRQSLGQGLEFLIYFQGNSAPDKSGLPSDRFSAERTGGSVSTLTIQRTQQEDSAVYLCASSRGGYTGELFFGEGSRLTVL.

This CDR3 reads CASLHALQQGSGELFF. The CDR3 nucleotides read TGTGCCAGCCTCCACGCCCTCCAACAGGGGTCCGGGGAGCTGTTTTTT. V usage is TRBV5-6 and J usage is TRBJ2-2, with 7 positions matching TRBD1. Germline trimming cut 7 bases from V and 6 bases from J; bases unmatched to any gene: 15. The V gene's germline CDR1 is SGHDT and CDR2 YYEEEE. The CDR3 length is 16 residues.

This clone was detected only once. The rearrangement links TRBV29-1 to TRBJ2-3, with D possibly being TRBD1 (6 bases). V gave up 5 bases and J gave up 2 bases, with 17 bases separating them. The germline V gene has CDR1 SQVTM and CDR2 ANQGSEA. This CDR3 comprises 15 residues. CDR3 in DNA: TGCAGCGTTCAAACCACCCGGACAGACACAGATACGCAGTATTTT. This encodes CSVQTTRTDTDTQYF.

The rearrangement joins TRBV30 to TRBJ2-1; 16 bases are shared with TRBD2. In germline, CDR1 is GTSNPN, CDR2 SVGIG (reference sequence). The CDR3 spans 14 residues. The ends lost 6 bases at V and 13 bases at J; junction bases unmatched: 9. CDR3: CACTGTSGGGSQFF. Written as DNA, the CDR3 is TGTGCCTGCACCGGGACTAGCGGGGGGGGATCCCAGTTCTTC.

This chain connects TRBV7-9 to TRBJ2-7; D might be TRBD2 (6 bases). Germline assignment: CDR1 SEHNR and CDR2 FQNEAQ (reference sequence). Between the trimmed V and J ends, which lost 5 bases and 0 bases, there was a span of 14 bases. The CDR3 extends over 15 amino acids. The CDR3 DNA follows: TGTGCCAGCAGCGGGGGGACTGCTAGCTCCTACGAGCAGTACTTC. It encodes CASSGGTASSYEQYF.

The chain has TRBV2 and TRBJ1-2; a weak D match, TRBD1 (5 bases). Germline V lookup: CDR1 SNHLY, CDR2 FYNNEI. V shed 6 bases and J shed 5 bases, with 13 bases lying between them. This CDR3 region has 13 residues. The CDR3 DNA reads as TGTGCCAGCAGATCGGGGGGTGATTATGGCTACACCTTC. Its translation: CASRSGGDYGYTF.

The V call is TRBV27, the J call TRBJ2-7; D may be TRBD1 (6 bases). CDR1 MNHEY and CDR2 SMNVEV come from the germline V gene (reference sequence). V lost 4 bases and J 5 bases, leaving 9 bases between the germline ends. This CDR3 is 12 amino acids long. The CDR3 region is CASSSRGHEQYF. CDR3 coding DNA: TGTGCCAGCAGTTCCAGGGGCCACGAGCAGTACTTC.

The V gene is TRBV18, the J gene TRBJ2-2, with no clear D. The V and J ends lost 3 bases and 1 base respectively, with 6 bases between them. The germline V gene has CDR1 KGHSH and CDR2 LQKENI. CDR3 size: 14 residues. The CDR3 DNA is TGTGCCAGCTCACCCGGACGGAACACCGGGGAGCTGTTTTTT. This codes for CASSPGRNTGELFF.

This chain joins TRBV5-6 and TRBJ1-4, with TRBD1 matching 12 bases. The V gene end was trimmed by 4 bases and the J gene end by 7 bases; junction bases not matched to a gene: 5. Germline V gene data show CDR1 as SGHDT and CDR2 as YYEEEE. The CDR3 is 15 amino acids. CDR3 loop: CASSKGTGGFEKLFF. The CDR3 DNA reads as TGTGCCAGCAGCAAGGGGACAGGGGGCTTTGAAAAACTGTTTTTT. The full variable domain, its missing parts supplied by reference TRBV5-6 and TRBJ1-4, is DAGVTQSPTHLIKTRGQQVTLRCSPKSGHDTVSWYQQALGQGPQFIFQYYEEEERQRGNFPDRFSGHQFPNYSSELNVNALLLGDSALYLCASSKGTGGFEKLFFGSGTQLSVL.

The V call is TRBV18, the J call TRBJ1-5, with 7 nucleotides matching TRBD1. The junction had 3 bases not matched to a gene; V was cut back by 3 bases and J by 4 bases. The germline V gene has CDR1 KGHSH and CDR2 LQKENI. CDR3 length: 14 residues. CDR3 amino acids: CASSPDRANQPQHF. The CDR3, as DNA: TGTGCCAGCTCACCTGACAGGGCGAATCAGCCCCAGCATTTT.

The sample holds one count of this clone. This chain joins TRBV6-6 and TRBJ1-2; 7 nucleotides match TRBD1. The CDR3 loop spans 14 amino acids. Germline CDR1 is MNHNY and CDR2 is SVGAGI (reference sequence). V trimming: 0 bases; J trimming: 4 bases; junction bases outside the gene matches: 2. In DNA form, the CDR3 reads TGTGCCAGCAGTTACTCCGGGACAGCCTATGGCTACACCTTC. Translating gives CASSYSGTAYGYTF.

This chain uses TRBV5-1 with TRBJ1-1; D is undetermined. The V gene's germline CDR1 is SGHRS and CDR2 YFSETQ. Trimming took off 0 bases at V and 0 bases at J, with 6 bases between the two ends. The CDR3 runs to 14 residues. The CDR3 DNA reads as TGCGCCAGCAGCTTGGAACGAATGAACACTGAAGCTTTCTTT. Translating it yields CASSLERMNTEAFF.

The chain employs TRBV7-2 and TRBJ2-5, with TRBD1 matching 7 bases. V dropped 6 bases and J dropped 1; count of bases not matched to a gene: 8. This CDR3 region has 15 residues. CDR1 SGHTA and CDR2 FQGNSA come from the germline V gene. Written as DNA, the CDR3 is TGTGCCAGCAGGCAGGGGGACAGACCCCAAGAGACCCAGTACTTC. Translated: CASRQGDRPQETQYF. The full variable domain, rest sourced from reference TRBV7-2 and TRBJ2-5, is GAGVSQSPSNKVTEKGKDVELRCDPISGHTALYWYRQSLGQGLEFLIYFQGNSAPDKSGLPSDRFSAERTGGSVSTLTIQRTQQEDSAVYLCASRQGDRPQETQYFGPGTRLLVL.

The genes are TRBV7-2 and TRBJ2-5; D is unclear. From germline, CDR1 is SGHTA and CDR2 FQGNSA. The V gene lost 2 bases and the J gene lost 4 bases, with 20 bases spanning the gap. This CDR3 is 17 amino acids long. The DNA for the CDR3 is TGTGCCAGCAGCTTATTAGGGTCGCCGGTGAAGCTAGAGACCCAGTACTTC. Its translation: CASSLLGSPVKLETQYF.